This T cell receptor (beta chain) came from a study of graft-versus-host responses after intestinal transplantation. Libraries were prepared by immunoSEQ multiplex PCR; TCRdb keeps only in-frame clonotypes and omits some of them. The sample lists just under 90,000 clones, 75% to 90% seen once, with 15% to 20% in the top ten. Study results and caveats: In recipient marrow, GvH clones were found, and some appeared first in ileum or blood. Some patients had graft-donor T cell macrochimerism, and their allografts showed high graft-versus-host to host-versus-graft clonal ratios.

Comment on this clone: Antigen unknown.

Per germline, CDR1 KGHSY and CDR2 FQNENV. The V end lost 3 bases, the J end lost 2 bases, and 13 bases lay between the germline ends. This CDR3 is 15 amino acids long. The chain couples TRBV16 to TRBJ1-1; tentative D call: TRBD1 (6 bases). Material: unstimulated CD8+ T cells sorted from spleen or lymph node cells, obtained before intestinal transplant. This clonotype was obtained from a human donor who received an intestinal transplant. CDR3 region: CASSQPGQINTEAFF. The CDR3 coding sequence is TGTGCCAGCAGCCAGCCGGGACAAATAAACACTGAAGCTTTCTTT. The variable domain in full, completed from reference TRBV16 and TRBJ1-1, reads GEEVAQTPKHLVRGEGQKAKLYCAPIKGHSYVFWYQQVLKNEFKFLISFQNENVFDETGMPKERFSAKCLPNSPCSLEIQATKLEDSAVYFCASSQPGQINTEAFFGQGTRLTVV.